One T cell receptor (beta chain) is described in this entry. The sample holds a few counts of this clone. The specificity of this receptor is unknown. No base quality values were provided; no much bigger clone lies one nucleotide off. Via the germline V gene, CDR1 is SGDLS and CDR2 YYNGEE. The CDR3 runs 14 amino acids, cysteine and phenylalanine included. Just the 42-base CDR3 DNA is kept, in frame starting at base 1. The germline V and J ends show losses of 3 bases and 11 bases respectively, and no gene match explains 9 bases of the junction. All of the isolated RNA was reverse transcribed with the High Capacity cDNA Reverse Transcription Kit, so expressed TCRB transcripts were sequenced. Naive, central memory and regulatory T cell samples underwent deep immunoSEQ sequencing, averaging about 3.57 million total reads per sample. Sorted cells were lysed in RLT buffer and RNA was extracted with DNase-treated RNeasy Micro or Mini kits, depending on cell number. To prevent cross-contamination, each cell subset was processed individually, whereas patient and healthy donor samples were processed jointly. The immunoSEQ multiplex PCR was used to amplify TCRB sequences from cDNA, generating 87-bp fragments that spanned the CDR3 region. The amplicons were sequenced using the Illumina HiSeq platform. In the source study's methods: Synthetic template baselines were used to correct PCR bias computationally, reads within Hamming distance 2 were collapsed together, and singletons that could not be merged were discarded. Reads were aligned to IMGT to assign V, D and J genes, CDR3 length, and insertions or deletions at six rearrangement sites. Within each subset, clonotype counts were normalized to sorted cell number, and only after that were true diversity and Gini coefficients computed with the tcR R package. Repertoire sharing was quantified using the overlap coefficient calculated on TCRB nucleotide sequences. TCRdb obtained this table from immuneACCESS and retained in-frame rearrangements with V and J assigned. These tables miss some clones; where compared with another copy, unresolved V genes account for less than half of the shortfall, and the remainder is unexplained. V and J calls and clone size are those listed in that table; D and trimming were worked out from the DNA. The sample contains around 280,000 clones, 8% of them found a single time. Jointly, the top ten make up approximately 1% of the sample.

The sample is drawn from a study of beta chain features in type 1 diabetes (dated by TCRdb to the late 2010s). As for the study more broadly: No differences in mean age, gender distribution, total cell number or subset yield were found between patients and healthy donors. Across all samples, fewer than 130 million sorted cells were examined, and cell number per subset correlated strongly with RNA yield. In the study, TCRB repertoires of sorted circulating CD4+ T cell subsets from recently diagnosed type 1 diabetes patients were compared with those of matched healthy donors. Regulatory and stem cell-like memory subsets were obtained from only 8 patients and about 8 healthy donors, while naive and central memory subsets were obtained from all 30 or so donors. General conclusions and limits of the study: Because cDNA rather than genomic DNA was sequenced, highly expressing activated cells could have been over-represented, although no difference in activation and CD3 levels was found between groups. Shorter templates might be favored by PCR, yet because patient and control samples were amplified and corrected together, any such skew would affect both groups equally. Because small numbers of individuals were included in the HLA sub-analyses, any influence of HLA type on TCRB rearrangement was left unresolved. Fewer insertions and more nucleotide deletions at VDJ recombination sites were observed in patients with type 1 diabetes, implying thymic rearrangement abnormalities. Naive, central memory and regulatory TCRB repertoires appeared to be more similar among patients than among healthy donors. A moderate but significant shortening of TCRB CDR3 length was observed in type 1 diabetes patients in all four CD4+ subsets.

Each donor gave one peripheral blood draw, averaging about 100 mL, which was collected into heparinised tubes. Using a panel that included CD45RO, CCR7, CD25, CD127, CD95 and CD27, naive, central memory, regulatory and stem cell-like memory CD4+ T cells were sorted on a BD FACSAria II. All sorted populations exceeded 95% purity. PBMCs were isolated immediately by Lymphoprep density gradient centrifugation and stained directly without culture. Samples were stained and sorted in pairs, with one healthy donor and one patient per experiment, so that batch effects were minimized. This sequence uses TRBV9 and TRBJ2-5; 11 bases in the middle match TRBD2. Material: central memory CD4+ T cells from blood. The receptor's source is a young woman in good health. The DNA sequence is given as TGTGCCAGCAGCGCCTCCGGGACTAGCGGTGAGCAGTACTTC. Protein translation: CASSASGTSGEQYF.